The 22 T cell receptor beta chains reported below all come from one sample, sequenced in a study of identical twins. TCRdb recomputed calls from the 5' RACE reads with MiXCR, one row per CDR3 protein. The repertoire includes some 660,000 distinct CDR3 sequences, less than 10% of them detected once, and approximately 0.89% sits in the top ten. This same sample was also taken into another study, of yellow fever vaccine responses in identical twins.

Sequencing input: PBMCs. Receptors were obtained from a woman aged 18-29 years in good health.

The chain couples TRBV7-9 to TRBJ2-7, with TRBD2 matching over 10 bases. The germline gives CDR1 SEHNR, CDR2 FQNEAQ (reference sequence). J was trimmed by 6 bases and V by 1 base; bases with no gene match: 9. The CDR3 has 16 amino acids. The CDR3, as DNA: TGTGCCAGCAGCTTAGGGGGGCTAGCGGGAGCTCTCGAGCAGTACTTC. Amino acids: CASSLGGLAGALEQYF.

This clonotype was counted only a few times. The chain carries TRBV20-1 and TRBJ2-7, with 12 bases fitting TRBD2. CDR1 DFQATT and CDR2 SNEGSKA come from the germline V gene (reference sequence). The J segment lost 1 base and the V segment lost 3 bases, leaving 4 bases of the junction unmatched. The CDR3 is 15 amino acids. The DNA of the CDR3 is TGCAGTGCTAGCGGAGGACTAGCGGGGTCCTACGAGCAGTACTTC. Its translation is CSASGGLAGSYEQYF.

The gene calls are TRBV11-2 and TRBJ2-7; 8 bases align to TRBD1. J lost 3 bases, V lost 8 bases, and 6 bases had no gene match. The germline gives CDR1 SGHAT, CDR2 FQNNGV. The CDR3 consists of 13 residues. The CDR3 DNA sequence: TGTGCCAGCGGCCGGGACAGGATCTACGAGCAGTACTTC. This encodes CASGRDRIYEQYF.

The V gene is TRBV7-2, the J gene TRBJ2-7, with D perhaps TRBD1 or TRBD2 (7 bases each). The germline V gene encodes CDR1 SGHTA and CDR2 FQGNSA. The CDR3 is made up of 13 amino acids. Trimming cost V 5 bases and J 6 bases, with 14 bases left between them. CDR3 in DNA: TGTGCCAGCAGCCCAGGGGGGGCAGGCGAGCAGTACTTC. Translating gives CASSPGGAGEQYF.

This clonotype has a handful of counts. The chain links TRBV9 to TRBJ2-3; D perhaps matches TRBD2 (5 bases). The CDR3 contains 14 residues. Trimming stripped 0 bases from V and 2 bases from J, with 7 bases between. Germline V gene data show CDR1 as SGDLS and CDR2 as YYNGEE. The CDR3 sequence: CASSVAGSTDTQYF. In nucleotides, the CDR3 is TGTGCCAGCAGCGTAGCGGGATCCACAGATACGCAGTATTTT.

This clonotype was seen repeatedly, ten times or more. The J gene is TRBJ2-1, the V gene TRBV24-1, with D maybe TRBD2 (6 bases). The V gene's germline CDR1 is KGHDR and CDR2 SFDVKD. The CDR3 length is 14 residues. Trimming took 5 bases from V and 4 from J, leaving 11 bases between them. CDR3 sequence reads: CATSAPAGYNEQFF. The CDR3 DNA reads as TGTGCCACCAGTGCCCCGGCGGGATACAATGAGCAGTTCTTC.

This clonotype was observed a handful of times. The V gene is TRBV12-3 or TRBV12-4, the J gene TRBJ1-2, with unresolved D. The V and J ends lost 2 bases and 5 bases respectively, with 15 bases between them. The length of the CDR3 is 15 residues. This CDR3 is CASSLYRAEGYGYTF. The CDR3 DNA reads TGTGCCAGCAGTTTATACCGGGCGGAGGGTTATGGCTACACCTTC.

To note about this clonotype: One end of the junction is discordant with germline, which a read error may explain. The gene calls are TRBV7-2 and TRBJ2-7, with D tentatively TRBD1 or TRBD2 (5 bases each). In germline, CDR1 is SGHTA, CDR2 FQGNSA. The CDR3 is 11 residues long. CDR3 nucleotide sequence: TGTGCCAGCAGTTTAGAGGGGCTGCAGTACTTC. Translated: CASSLEGLQYF.

This clonotype came up many times. The CDR3 sequence: CASSLDRGRTTQYF. The DNA of the CDR3 is TGCGCCAGCAGCTTGGACAGGGGAAGGACCACGCAGTATTTT. The genes are TRBV5-1 and TRBJ2-3; 7 nucleotides agree with TRBD1. Germline V gene sequence: CDR1 SGHRS, CDR2 YFSETQ. This CDR3 has 14 amino acids. The V gene end was trimmed by 0 bases and the J gene end by 9 bases; junction bases not matched to a gene: 7.

There are many counts of this clonotype. An end of the junction does not agree with germline; a read error may underlie this. This rearrangement joins TRBV7-2 to TRBJ2-7; no clear D gene. CDR1 is SGHTA and CDR2 is FQGNSA in the germline V gene. The CDR3 consists of 11 residues. CDR3 coding DNA: TGCGCCAGCAGCTCAGCCTACGAGCAGTACTTC. Amino acid sequence: CASSSAYEQYF.

Only a few counts were recorded for this clonotype. The rearrangement links TRBV7-9 to TRBJ2-2; no firm D call. The germline V gene has CDR1 SEHNR and CDR2 FQNEAQ (reference sequence). V lost 4 bases, J lost 1 base, and 7 bases lay in between. CDR3 size: 14 residues. The CDR3 sequence: CASSSPGNTGELFF. For the CDR3, the DNA is TGTGCCAGCAGCTCCCCCGGGAACACCGGGGAGCTGTTTTTT.

Many counts were recorded for this clonotype. The chain joins TRBV27 to TRBJ1-1; D gene unclear. The CDR3 totals 14 residues. Trimming removed 3 bases at V and 2 bases at J, with 10 bases between. Per the germline V gene, CDR1 is MNHEY and CDR2 is SMNVEV (reference sequence). The DNA for the CDR3 is TGTGCCAGCAGTTTCGGGCTTCATAACACTGAAGCTTTCTTT. This codes for CASSFGLHNTEAFF.

This clonotype was counted a few times. The chain is built from TRBV11-1 and TRBJ2-3; D is perhaps TRBD2 (7 bases). V lost 5 bases, J lost 0 bases, and 24 bases lay in between. This CDR3 comprises 19 residues. The germline gives CDR1 SGHAT, CDR2 FQDESV (reference sequence). CDR3 nucleotide sequence: TGTGCCAGCAGCCCTGCCGCCAACAGGGCGGGAGTGAGCACAGATACGCAGTATTTT. Its translation: CASSPAANRAGVSTDTQYF.

The V and J genes are TRBV20-1 and TRBJ2-7; D possibly corresponds to TRBD2 (6 bases). The V and J ends lost 0 bases and 0 bases respectively, with 12 bases between them. CDR3 size: 15 residues. CDR1 and CDR2 from the germline V gene are DFQATT and SNEGSKA (reference sequence). The CDR3 bases are TGCAGTGCTAGAGATAGTCGGGACTTCTCCTACGAGCAGTACTTC. Its protein is CSARDSRDFSYEQYF.

This clonotype was seen more than once but under ten times. The chain carries TRBV5-1 and TRBJ2-4; a possible D gene is TRBD2 (5 bases). Germline V CDR1 and CDR2: SGHRS, YFSETQ. This CDR3 is 20 amino acids long. Trimming stripped 0 bases from V and 0 bases from J, with 22 bases between. The CDR3 region has the DNA TGCGCCAGCAGCTTGGTTAGTAGCGAGCTAATCGTCCTAGCCAAAAACATTCAGTACTTC. Protein sequence: CASSLVSSELIVLAKNIQYF.

This clonotype was observed at least ten times. V usage is TRBV6-1 and J usage is TRBJ2-1, with TRBD2 as a possible D gene (6 bases). The germline gives CDR1 MNHNS, CDR2 SASEGT. The V and J ends lost 5 bases and 3 bases respectively, with 11 bases between them. The CDR3 loop spans 14 amino acids. The CDR3 loop reads CASSTGTRYNEQFF. In DNA, the CDR3 is TGTGCCAGCAGTACCGGGACTCGCTACAATGAGCAGTTCTTC.

In its sample, this clonotype was seen many times. This chain connects TRBV11-2 to TRBJ1-2, with 12 bases identical to TRBD1. Germline CDR1 and CDR2: SGHAT and FQNNGV. J lost 8 bases, V lost 5 bases, and 6 bases had no gene match. This CDR3 comprises 14 residues. CDR3 coding DNA: TGTGCCAGCAGCAATCCCGGGACAGGGGGCGGCTACACCTTC. This translates into CASSNPGTGGGYTF. The whole variable domain, filled in from reference TRBV11-2 and TRBJ1-2, reads EAGVAQSPRYKIIEKRQSVAFWCNPISGHATLYWYQQILGQGPKLLIQFQNNGVVDDSQLPKDRFSAERLKGVDSTLKIQPAKLEDSAVYLCASSNPGTGGGYTFGSGTRLTVV.

In its sample, this clonotype was seen many times. The rearrangement uses TRBV4-3 and TRBJ1-6, with TRBD1 matching 7 bases. This CDR3 contains 16 residues. Per germline, CDR1 LGHNA and CDR2 YSLEER. With 0 bases clipped from V and 7 bases from J, the junction kept 6 bases outside the gene matches. The CDR3 nucleotides are TGCGCCAGCAGCCAAGATCTGGGACAGTGGAATTCACCCCTCCACTTT. Its translation: CASSQDLGQWNSPLHF.

This clonotype was counted between two and nine times. The chain links TRBV7-9 to TRBJ1-6, with D possibly matching TRBD1 (6 bases). The CDR3 totals 14 residues. From germline, CDR1 is SEHNR and CDR2 FQNEAQ (reference sequence). V gave up 7 bases and J gave up 5 bases, with 12 bases separating them. The CDR3 DNA sequence: TGTGCCAGCAACGCGGGGGCGAATAATTCACCCCTCCACTTT. This gives the protein CASNAGANNSPLHF.

This clonotype was found a few times. This chain uses TRBV6-1 with TRBJ2-1; D not resolved. Per the germline V gene, CDR1 is MNHNS and CDR2 is SASEGT. The V and J ends lost 5 bases and 5 bases respectively, with 13 bases between them. The CDR3 length is 14 residues. The CDR3, as DNA: TGTGCCAGCAGTCCCGAGCACGGTAACAATGAGCAGTTCTTC. Translating it yields CASSPEHGNNEQFF.

This clonotype was observed a handful of times. The chain uses TRBV5-1 and TRBJ2-3; 16 bases are shared with TRBD2. In germline, CDR1 is SGHRS, CDR2 YFSETQ. This CDR3 region has 19 residues. V trimming: 4 bases; J trimming: 1 base; junction bases outside the gene matches: 9. CDR3 residues: CASSRGTSGGVVGTDTQYF. In DNA form, the CDR3 reads TGCGCCAGCAGCCGAGGGACTAGCGGGGGGGTTGTTGGCACAGATACGCAGTATTTT.

The chain uses TRBV4-2 and TRBJ2-7; no clear D gene. CDR1 and CDR2 (germline): LGHNA, YNFKEQ. The ends were cut back, 2 bases at V and 6 bases at J, with 14 bases in the middle. The CDR3 has 14 amino acids. CDR3 DNA: TGTGCCAGCAGCCAACCGGGCGCCCTGCTCGAGCAGTACTTC. This translates into CASSQPGALLEQYF.